The 7 T cell receptor beta chains in this list originate from one sample, sequenced in a study of response to subunit inactivated influenza vaccine. TCRdb itself ran the RT-PCR reads through MiXCR, one entry per CDR3 protein. The data hold roughly 570,000 distinct CDR3 sequences, with approximately 14% observed a single time. The material was PBMCs from blood, obtained 11 to 12 days after vaccination. These receptors all stem from a man aged 50 or older who received an inactivated influenza vaccine.

This clonotype was counted between two and nine times. The V and J genes are TRBV20-1 and TRBJ1-5, with D perhaps TRBD1 (5 bases). Trimming took 6 bases from V and 1 from J, leaving 13 bases between them. This CDR3 is built from 14 residues. CDR1 and CDR2 from the germline V gene are DFQATT and SNEGSKA (reference sequence). CDR3 DNA sequence: TGCAGTGCCCACCGGGACCGGAGCAATCAGCCCCAGCATTTT. Its protein product is CSAHRDRSNQPQHF.

The V gene is TRBV5-1, the J gene TRBJ1-5; 7 bases are shared with TRBD1. The CDR3 covers 15 residues. The V segment lost 0 bases and the J segment 7 bases; nucleotides outside the gene matches: 7. Germline assignment: CDR1 SGHRS and CDR2 YFSETQ. CDR3 protein: CASSLGDSLGQPQHF. CDR3 nucleotide sequence: TGCGCCAGCAGCTTGGGGGACAGCCTTGGGCAGCCCCAGCATTTT.

This clonotype was observed a few times. J is TRBJ2-7 and V is TRBV29-1; D may be TRBD1 (5 bases). V was cut by 4 bases and J by 7 bases, with 17 bases left in between. This CDR3 is 13 amino acids long. Per germline, CDR1 SQVTM and CDR2 ANQGSEA. CDR3 nucleotides: TGCAGCGTTGGGCAGGGTCTCACGAGGGAGCAGTACTTC. It yields the protein CSVGQGLTREQYF.

There are a few counts of this clonotype. The chain employs TRBV5-1 and TRBJ2-7; D unclear. This CDR3 has 16 residues. Germline CDR1 is SGHRS and CDR2 is YFSETQ. V was pared by 1 base and J by 1 base, with 15 bases between. DNA for the CDR3: TGCGCCAGCAGCTTGTACGGTTCGGAAGGATCCTACGAGCAGTACTTC. Encoded protein: CASSLYGSEGSYEQYF.

This clonotype was observed many times. The chain uses TRBV3-1 and TRBJ2-7, with 12 nucleotides matching TRBD2. Germline loops: CDR1 LGHDT, CDR2 YNNKEL (reference sequence). V was pared by 5 bases and J by 3 bases, with 2 bases of the junction left unmatched. This CDR3 region has 14 residues. The CDR3 protein is CASSETSGSYEQYF. CDR3 coding DNA: TGTGCCAGCAGCGAGACTAGCGGGAGCTACGAGCAGTACTTC.

The table lists this clonotype with a few counts. The J gene is TRBJ2-7, the V gene TRBV7-9; D is unclear. The CDR3 contains 15 residues. Between the trimmed V and J ends, which lost 5 bases and 4 bases, there was a span of 18 bases. Germline CDR1 reads SEHNR; CDR2 reads FQNEAQ (reference sequence). CDR3 sequence: CASSPVVTRPYEQYF. Here the CDR3 DNA reads TGTGCCAGCAGCCCCGTTGTCACCCGACCTTACGAGCAGTACTTC. Looking up the rest from reference TRBV7-9 and TRBJ2-7 gives the full variable domain: DTGVSQNPRHKITKRGQNVTFRCDPISEHNRLYWYRQTLGQGPEFLTYFQNEAQLEKSRLLSDRFSAERPKGSFSTLEIQRTEQGDSAMYLCASSPVVTRPYEQYFGPGTRLTVT.

This clonotype was recorded at least ten times. V and J are TRBV24-1 and TRBJ2-3, with 7 bases aligning to TRBD2. There are 17 residues in the CDR3. The germline V gene has CDR1 KGHDR and CDR2 SFDVKD. The J segment lost 6 bases and the V segment lost 1 base, leaving 12 bases of the junction unmatched. The CDR3, as DNA: TGTGCCACCAGTGATTTAGCGGCTAGCGGACGGATGGATACGCAGTATTTT. Its protein is CATSDLAASGRMDTQYF.